This T cell receptor beta chain comes out of a study of T cells in Graves' hyperthyroidism and ophthalmopathy. V lost 3 bases, J lost 0 bases, and 7 bases lay in between. The V gene's germline CDR1 is SGDLS and CDR2 YYNGEE. This CDR3 is built from 14 residues. It was RNA transcripts that yielded the amplified TCR beta CDR3 regions. Researchers ran a first-round RT-PCR on the TCR CDR3 using the HTBI primer set. TCRdb redid the calling of the multiplex PCR reads with MiXCR, one entry per CDR3 protein. The sample comprises hundreds of thousands of distinct CDR3 sequences, 13% to 15% of which are singletons, and 10% rests with the top ten.

The sample consisted of blood. This clonotype was obtained from a young woman with Graves' hyperthyroidism. This chain uses TRBV9 with TRBJ1-5, with D uncertain. This CDR3 is CASSEASSNQPQHF. Written as DNA, the CDR3 is TGTGCCAGCAGCGAAGCGAGTAGCAATCAGCCCCAGCATTTT.